This T cell receptor (beta chain) derives from a study of cytomegalovirus exposure and HLA in healthy donors (TCRdb year 2017). Background on the whole study: According to a later analysis, the approximately 130 validation repertoires were produced on the same platform as the 700 or so repertoires of the first cohort. To predict cytomegalovirus infection status, the study combined high-throughput TCR immunosequencing, statistical association of individual TCRs with disease status, and machine learning. The aim of the study was to test whether cataloging public T cell receptors could identify signatures of past pathogen exposure. Besides the first cohort of under 700 subjects, a separate validation cohort made up of roughly 120 different subjects was used.

What the authors observed across the whole study: In vitro tests confirmed that a few of the cytomegalovirus-associated TCR beta chains recognize cytomegalovirus antigens. Subsequent analysis determined that TCRs grouped into clusters in the first cohort also showed a tendency toward co-occurrence across the 120 validation repertoires, and approximately 94% of cluster scores exceeded 0. In both the original and validation cohorts, the classifier was reported to diagnose cytomegalovirus status with high specificity and sensitivity. The validation cohort had no HLA typing available for a later analysis, so co-occurrence within that cohort was assessed over all 130 or so repertoires. The authors suggested that the approach could potentially be extended to other disease states and immunological phenotypes. The study gave a list of roughly 150 TCR beta chains associated with cytomegalovirus. Most TCR sequences were observed very rarely across donors, whereas some public TCRs were present in many individuals.

With regard to this clone: Its antigen remains undetermined. Base qualities are missing; no much larger clone stands one base away.

The donors were included in the validation cohort of 120 subjects, a group kept apart from the roughly 700-subject first cohort. The CDR1 and CDR2 encoded by the germline V gene are SGHRS and YFSETQ. Ends trimmed: V by 1 base, J by 6 bases; bases unmatched to a gene: 7. The CDR3, from cysteine to phenylalanine, totals 15 residues. CDR3 DNA is the only sequence kept; it has 45 bases, read in frame from the first base. The library was built by means of the immunoSEQ multiplex PCR assay. The study's own analysis went as follows. To diagnose cytomegalovirus status from the catalog of TCR beta chain sequences, a statistical classification framework was built. TCRdb stores this immuneACCESS table with in-frame sequences only. Part of the clones is absent; in the studies checked, under half of the shortfall reflects unresolved V genes, and no reason is known for the rest. V, J and clone size are taken as reported in that table, and D and trimming were inferred from the DNA itself. Within this sample are about 170,000 clones, with approximately 87% of them counted one time only. Jointly, the top ten make up 1.4% of the sample.

The sequence links TRBV5-1 to TRBJ2-7; 10 of the junction bases match TRBD1. This sequence was found in a woman aged 25 to 45 in good health and CMV-seronegative. The sequencing sample was made of PBMCs. The DNA is TGCGCCAGCAGCTTGCGAGGGACAGGGGTGGGCGAGCAGTACTTC. It codes for CASSLRGTGVGEQYF.